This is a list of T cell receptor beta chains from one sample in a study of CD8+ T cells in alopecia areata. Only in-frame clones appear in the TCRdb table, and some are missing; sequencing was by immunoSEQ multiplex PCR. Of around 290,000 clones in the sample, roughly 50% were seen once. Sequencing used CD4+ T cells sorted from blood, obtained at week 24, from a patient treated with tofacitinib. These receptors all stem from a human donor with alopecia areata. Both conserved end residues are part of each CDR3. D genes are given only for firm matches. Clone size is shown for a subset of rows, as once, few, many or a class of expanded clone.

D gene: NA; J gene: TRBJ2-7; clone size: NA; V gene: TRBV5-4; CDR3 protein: CASSLAALEEQYF; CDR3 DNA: TGTGCCAGCAGCTTGGCGGCCTTGGAGGAGCAGTACTTC
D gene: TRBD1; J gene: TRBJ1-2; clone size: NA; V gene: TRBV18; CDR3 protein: CASSNAGGNYGYTF; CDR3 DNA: TGTGCCAGCTCGAACGCAGGGGGCAACTATGGCTACACCTTC
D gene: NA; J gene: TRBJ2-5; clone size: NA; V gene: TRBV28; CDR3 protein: CASSFRSRGETQYF; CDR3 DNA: TGTGCCAGCAGTTTCAGGTCCAGGGGAGAGACCCAGTACTTC
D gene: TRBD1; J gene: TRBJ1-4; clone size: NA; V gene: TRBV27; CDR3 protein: CASRGQGSGEKLFF; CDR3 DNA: TGTGCCAGCAGGGGACAGGGGTCGGGGGAAAAACTGTTTTTT
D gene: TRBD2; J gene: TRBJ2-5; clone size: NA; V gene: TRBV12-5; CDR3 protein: CASGLLALLGSEETQYF; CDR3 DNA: TGTGCTAGTGGGCTACTAGCGTTACTAGGTAGTGAAGAGACCCAGTACTTC
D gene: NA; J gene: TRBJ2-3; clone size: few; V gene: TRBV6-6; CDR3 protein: CASSRRQGTDTQYF; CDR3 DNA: TGTGCCAGCAGTCGCCGACAGGGCACAGATACGCAGTATTTT
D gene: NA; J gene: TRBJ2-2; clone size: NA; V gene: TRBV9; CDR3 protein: CASSVGPELFF; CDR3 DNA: TGTGCCAGCAGCGTAGGGCCGGAGCTGTTTTTT
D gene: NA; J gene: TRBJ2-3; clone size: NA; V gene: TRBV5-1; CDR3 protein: CASSLSRTDTQYF; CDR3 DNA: TGCGCCAGCAGCTTGTCCCGAACAGATACGCAGTATTTT
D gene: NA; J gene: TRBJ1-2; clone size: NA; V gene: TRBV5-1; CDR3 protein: CASSLTGQGYTF; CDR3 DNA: TGCGCCAGCAGCTTGACCGGGCAGGGCTACACCTTC
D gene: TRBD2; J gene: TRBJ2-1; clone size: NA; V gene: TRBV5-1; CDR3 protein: CASSPLAGGENEQFF; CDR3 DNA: TGCGCCAGCAGCCCGCTGGCGGGGGGTGAGAATGAGCAGTTCTTC
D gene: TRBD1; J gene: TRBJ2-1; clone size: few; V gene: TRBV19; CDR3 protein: CASSLQGARYNEQFF; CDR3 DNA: TGTGCCAGTAGTCTACAGGGGGCACGGTACAATGAGCAGTTCTTC
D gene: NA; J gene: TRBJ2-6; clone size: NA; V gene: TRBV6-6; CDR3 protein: CASSSGTGGANVLTF; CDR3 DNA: TGTGCCAGCAGTTCCGGGACTGGAGGGGCCAACGTCCTGACTTTC
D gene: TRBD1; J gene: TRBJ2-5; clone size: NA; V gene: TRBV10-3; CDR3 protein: CAISESVTGRETQYF; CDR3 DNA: TGTGCCATCAGTGAGTCAGTGACAGGGCGAGAGACCCAGTACTTC
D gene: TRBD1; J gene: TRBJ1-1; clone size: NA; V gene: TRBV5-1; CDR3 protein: CASSLDGQGTEAFF; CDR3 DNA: TGCGCCAGCAGCTTGGATGGACAGGGCACTGAAGCTTTCTTT
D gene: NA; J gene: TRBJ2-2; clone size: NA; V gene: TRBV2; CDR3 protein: CASKLGIGELFF; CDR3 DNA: TGTGCCAGCAAGCTCGGAATCGGGGAGCTGTTTTTT
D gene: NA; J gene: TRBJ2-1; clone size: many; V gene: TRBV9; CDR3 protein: CASSLRGTYNEQFF; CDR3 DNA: TGTGCCAGCAGTCTTAGGGGCACCTACAATGAGCAGTTCTTC
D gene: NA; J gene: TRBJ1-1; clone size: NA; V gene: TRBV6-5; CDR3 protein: CASSLIQGREAFF; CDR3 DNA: TGTGCCAGCAGTTTAATTCAGGGGAGGGAAGCTTTCTTT
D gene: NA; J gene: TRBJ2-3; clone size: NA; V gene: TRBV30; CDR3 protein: CAWRRTDTQYF; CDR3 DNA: TGTGCCTGGAGACGCACAGATACGCAGTATTTT
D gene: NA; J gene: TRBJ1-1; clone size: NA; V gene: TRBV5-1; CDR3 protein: CASSLDLNTEAFF; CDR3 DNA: TGCGCCAGCAGCTTGGACTTGAACACTGAAGCTTTCTTT
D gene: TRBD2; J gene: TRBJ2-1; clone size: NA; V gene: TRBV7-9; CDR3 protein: CASRGGLPYNEQFF; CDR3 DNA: TGTGCCAGCAGGGGGGGACTACCCTACAATGAGCAGTTCTTC
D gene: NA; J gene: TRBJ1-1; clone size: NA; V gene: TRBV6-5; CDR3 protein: CASNSGGRRTEAFF; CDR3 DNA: TGTGCCAGCAACTCGGGGGGACGGAGGACTGAAGCTTTCTTT
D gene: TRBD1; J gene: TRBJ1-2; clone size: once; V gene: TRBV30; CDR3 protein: CAWSYRQGNTF; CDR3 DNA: TGTGCCTGGAGTTACCGACAGGGGAACACCTTC
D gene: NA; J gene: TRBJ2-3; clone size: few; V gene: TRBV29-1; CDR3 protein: CSVTETSTDTQYF; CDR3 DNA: TGCAGCGTGACAGAGACTAGCACAGATACGCAGTATTTT
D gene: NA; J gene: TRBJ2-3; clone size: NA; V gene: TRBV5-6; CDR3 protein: CASSLPSTDTQYF; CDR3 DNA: TGTGCCAGCAGCTTGCCCAGCACAGATACGCAGTATTTT
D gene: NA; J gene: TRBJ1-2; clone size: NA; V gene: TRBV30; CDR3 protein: CAWSGGGSANYGYTF; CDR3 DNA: TGTGCCTGGAGTGGTGGCGGGTCCGCGAACTATGGCTACACCTTC
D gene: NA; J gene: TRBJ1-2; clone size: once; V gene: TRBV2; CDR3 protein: CASSEVGIRAGYTF; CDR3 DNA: TGTGCCAGCAGTGAAGTGGGTATTAGGGCTGGCTACACCTTC
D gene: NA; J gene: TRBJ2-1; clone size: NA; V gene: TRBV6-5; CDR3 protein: CASSYSPRDNEQFF; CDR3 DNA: TGTGCCAGCAGTTACTCTCCTCGGGATAATGAGCAGTTCTTC
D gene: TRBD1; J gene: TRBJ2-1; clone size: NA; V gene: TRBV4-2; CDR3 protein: CASSQDGQGRNEQFF; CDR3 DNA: TGTGCCAGCAGCCAAGATGGACAGGGTCGCAATGAGCAGTTCTTC